The next 19 T cell receptor beta chains were all read from a single sample in a study of T cell changes during pregnancy in multiple sclerosis (dated by TCRdb to the late 2010s). The receptor library was made with the immunoSEQ multiplex PCR assay. TCRdb took this table from immuneACCESS and kept in-frame rearrangements with V and J called. Such tables lack part of the clones; where checked against another copy, unresolved V genes explain under half of the gap, and the rest is unexplained. This sample has roughly 80,000 clones in its table, and about 93% of those were observed once. 2.5% to 3% of the sample is held by the ten biggest clonotypes. Sequencing used peripheral blood, obtained after pregnancy. Source of these receptors: a female donor in good health, enrolled as a control in a pregnancy study.

The chain recombines TRBV18 with TRBJ2-3; D might be TRBD2 (6 bases). V shed 4 bases and J shed 2 bases, with 13 bases lying between them. CDR1 is KGHSH and CDR2 is LQKENI in the germline V gene. The CDR3 is 15 residues long. The DNA of the CDR3 is TGTGCCAGCTCACGAGTTGCGGGGCCCACAGATACGCAGTATTTT. Amino acids: CASSRVAGPTDTQYF.

The chain joins TRBV6-5 to TRBJ2-7; 11 bases fit TRBD1. Germline loops: CDR1 MNHEY, CDR2 SVGAGI. J lost 6 bases, V lost 2 bases, and 9 bases had no gene match. The CDR3 sequence is 16 residues long. CDR3 nucleotide sequence: TGTGCCAGCAGTTACCTTCCGGGACAGGGGGTTCCCGAGCAGTACTTC. It codes for CASSYLPGQGVPEQYF.

The table lists this clone with a count of one. The chain joins TRBV4-2 to TRBJ2-3; D is ambiguous. V was shortened by 0 bases and J by 7 bases, with 14 bases between the two germline ends. The CDR3 is 15 amino acids. The germline CDR1 and CDR2 sequences are LGHNA and YNFKEQ. The CDR3 spells CASSQEALAMNTQYF. The DNA for the CDR3 is TGTGCCAGCAGCCAAGAGGCGTTAGCCATGAATACGCAGTATTTT.

V usage is TRBV2 and J usage is TRBJ2-2; 8 bases match TRBD2. The CDR3 is 15 amino acids. Germline V CDR1 and CDR2: SNHLY, FYNNEI. The V gene end was trimmed by 6 bases and the J gene end by 1 base; junction bases not matched to a gene: 4. The CDR3 loop is CASSRLAGNTGELFF. The CDR3 coding sequence is TGTGCCAGCAGCAGGCTAGCGGGGAACACCGGGGAGCTGTTTTTT.

The V call is TRBV5-1, the J call TRBJ1-1; 10 bases are a match to TRBD1. The CDR3 is 14 residues long. The germline V gene has CDR1 SGHRS and CDR2 YFSETQ. Germline trimming cut 4 bases from V and 3 bases from J; bases unmatched to any gene: 3. The CDR3 sequence is CASSQGQGYTEAFF. The DNA of the CDR3 is TGCGCCAGCAGCCAGGGACAGGGGTACACTGAAGCTTTCTTT.

This clone has more than one count but fewer than ten. The chain couples TRBV7-2 to TRBJ1-1; TRBD1 matches at 10 bases. V shed 5 bases, J shed 6 bases, and the junction held 9 bases outside the gene matches. Germline-derived CDR1 and CDR2 are SGHTA and FQGNSA. The CDR3 runs to 15 residues. The CDR3 coding sequence is TGTGCCAGCAGCAGACCGGGACAGGGGAGGCCTGAAGCTTTCTTT. Translated: CASSRPGQGRPEAFF.

The V call is TRBV12-2, the J call TRBJ2-1; the table names TRBD1, a call not compared with the DNA. TRBV12-2 corresponds to a pseudogene. The CDR3 loop spans 12 amino acids. CDR3 sequence reads: CASPGANNEQFF. The CDR3 DNA reads as TGTGCAAGTCCTGGGGCTAACAATGAGCAGTTCTTC.

V usage is TRBV28 and J usage is TRBJ1-5, with D perhaps TRBD1 (5 bases). Trimming cost V 2 bases and J 6 bases, with 5 bases left between them. The CDR3 contains 12 residues. Looked up from germline, CDR1 is MDHEN and CDR2 is SYDVKM. This chain's CDR3 is CASSLQGQPQHF. DNA for the CDR3: TGTGCCAGCAGTTTACAGGGTCAGCCCCAGCATTTT.

The V gene is TRBV7-3, the J gene TRBJ2-3; D gene unclear. The germline gives CDR1 SGHTA, CDR2 FQGTGA. The germline V and J ends were trimmed by 6 bases and 2 bases, with 9 bases remaining between them. The CDR3 consists of 13 residues. The CDR3 DNA is TGTGCCAGCAGTCCGACTCCCACAGATACGCAGTATTTT. Translation gives CASSPTPTDTQYF.

This clone has a single count. This sequence joins TRBV5-8 and TRBJ2-3; the match to TRBD2 covers 7 bases. Germline V gene data show CDR1 as SGHTS and CDR2 as YDEGEE. The junction had 2 bases not matched to a gene; V was cut back by 0 bases and J by 1 base. This CDR3 region has 15 residues. This CDR3 reads CASSLASGGTDTQYF. The CDR3 DNA follows: TGTGCCAGCAGCTTGGCTAGCGGAGGCACAGATACGCAGTATTTT.

Here the CDR3 DNA reads TGTGCCAGCAGCGCACCCTCGGGGGGGTTTTACGAGCAGTACTTC. This encodes CASSAPSGGFYEQYF. The chain combines TRBV28 with TRBJ2-7; 8 bases are shared with TRBD2. Per the germline V gene, CDR1 is MDHEN and CDR2 is SYDVKM. With V trimmed by 6 bases and J by 4 bases, 11 bases remained unmatched. The CDR3 has 15 residues.

The chain carries TRBV10-2 and TRBJ2-1, with D perhaps TRBD1 (6 bases). This CDR3 comprises 14 residues. V lost 1 base, J lost 6 bases, and 10 bases lay in between. Germline CDR1 WSHSY, CDR2 SAAADI. CDR3 sequence: CASSEFRGPNEQFF. Written as DNA, the CDR3 is TGCGCCAGCAGTGAGTTCAGGGGTCCCAATGAGCAGTTCTTC.

The chain carries TRBV10-2 and TRBJ2-4; 7 bases are a match to TRBD2. CDR1 WSHSY and CDR2 SAAADI come from the germline V gene. CDR3 length: 12 residues. V lost 4 bases, J lost 7 bases, and 1 base stayed unmatched. CDR3 nucleotides: TGCGCCAGCAGTGTTAGCGGGAACATTCAGTACTTC. Its translation: CASSVSGNIQYF.

The V call is TRBV19, the J call TRBJ2-7; 8 bases map to TRBD1. Germline V gene data show CDR1 as LNHDA and CDR2 as SQIVND (reference sequence). This CDR3 is 15 amino acids long. V gave up 7 bases and J gave up 7 bases; unmatched junction bases: 15. The CDR3 DNA sequence: TGTGCCAGTACCTCAGGGGGGCAGGGGGCGAGAGAGCAGTACTTC. Protein sequence: CASTSGGQGAREQYF.

The chain employs TRBV7-3 and TRBJ2-1; 7 positions agree with TRBD2. The J segment lost 7 bases and the V segment lost 2 bases, leaving 8 bases of the junction unmatched. The CDR3 is 15 amino acids. Germline V gene lookup returns CDR1 SGHTA and CDR2 FQGTGA. CDR3: CASSLWASGGNEQFF. The CDR3 coding sequence is TGTGCCAGCAGCTTATGGGCTAGCGGAGGTAATGAGCAGTTCTTC.

The V call is TRBV19, the J call TRBJ1-2; D ambiguous. This CDR3 has 12 residues. Trimming cost V 5 bases and J 2 bases, with 6 bases left between them. Per germline, CDR1 LNHDA and CDR2 SQIVND (reference sequence). The CDR3 here is CASSRGNYGYTF. The CDR3 DNA is TGTGCCAGTAGTCGAGGGAACTATGGCTACACCTTC.

This chain connects TRBV7-6 to TRBJ2-5; tentatively, D is TRBD1 (5 bases). Germline-derived CDR1 and CDR2 are SGHVS and FNYEAQ. V shed 1 base and J shed 5 bases, with 17 bases lying between them. The CDR3 has 16 amino acids. CDR3 nucleotides: TGTGCCAGCAGCTTAGAGTTTGACAGAGCTTGGGAGACCCAGTACTTC. Translation gives CASSLEFDRAWETQYF.

The chain employs TRBV30 and TRBJ2-1; 7 bases agree with TRBD2. The CDR3 is made up of 15 amino acids. V lost 2 bases to trimming and J lost 8 bases; unmatched junction nucleotides: 12. The germline V gene has CDR1 GTSNPN and CDR2 SVGIG (reference sequence). The CDR3 sequence: CAWSMGMGGSDEQFF. CDR3 bases: TGTGCCTGGAGTATGGGTATGGGCGGGAGTGATGAGCAGTTCTTC. The full variable domain, completed using reference TRBV30 and TRBJ2-1, is SQTIHQWPATLVQPVGSPLSLECTVEGTSNPNLYWYRQAAGRGLQLLFYSVGIGQISSEVPQNLSASRPQDRQFILSSKKLLLSDSGFYLCAWSMGMGGSDEQFFGPGTRLTVL.

This chain uses TRBV15 with TRBJ1-5; 8 positions agree with TRBD1. The trim removed 0 bases at V and 6 bases at J, leaving 4 bases unmatched. Germline assignment: CDR1 LNHNV and CDR2 YYDKDF (reference sequence). The CDR3 loop spans 15 amino acids. CDR3 bases: TGTGCCACCAGCAGAGACACAGGGGGGGTTCAGCCCCAGCATTTT. Its protein product is CATSRDTGGVQPQHF. Using reference TRBV15 and TRBJ1-5 for the parts outside the CDR3, the full variable domain is DAMVIQNPRYQVTQFGKPVTLSCSQTLNHNVMYWYQQKSSQAPKLLFHYYDKDFNNEADTPDNFQSRRPNTSFCFLDIRSPGLGDTAMYLCATSRDTGGVQPQHFGDGTRLSIL.